The 23 T cell receptor beta chains in this list originate from one sample, sequenced in a study of blood T cell repertoires in COVID-19. The assay was immunoSEQ multiplex PCR, and TCRdb's table has in-frame clones only and misses some. The sample has fewer than 400,000 clones; 85% are singletons. Sequencing input: peripheral blood. Receptors originate from a woman under 30 with acute or convalescent COVID-19.

The V and J genes are TRBV27 and TRBJ2-7; maybe TRBD2 (5 bases). The CDR3 has 13 residues. The V gene's germline CDR1 is MNHEY and CDR2 SMNVEV (reference sequence). The V gene lost 2 bases and the J gene lost 4 bases, with 9 bases spanning the gap. The DNA for the CDR3 is TGTGCCAGCAGTTTAACCCCGGGATACGAGCAGTACTTC. Protein sequence: CASSLTPGYEQYF.

The genes are TRBV30 and TRBJ2-4; 11 bases match TRBD2. Germline-derived CDR1 and CDR2 are GTSNPN and SVGIG (reference sequence). After removal of 5 bases from V and 0 bases from J, the junction contained 9 bases not matched to a gene. The CDR3 runs 17 residues. In DNA, the CDR3 is TGTGCCTGGCGTCTAGCGGGGGGAGGATTAGCCAAAAACATTCAGTACTTC. Amino acids: CAWRLAGGGLAKNIQYF.

The V call is TRBV27, the J call TRBJ1-2, with D maybe TRBD1 (5 bases). Germline lookup yields CDR1 MNHEY and CDR2 SMNVEV (reference sequence). The V end was cut by 5 bases, the J end by 8 bases, with 15 bases between. The CDR3 has 13 residues. The DNA for the CDR3 is TGTGCCAGCAGTCTCGCGGGGGGAGTCGGCTACACCTTC. It encodes CASSLAGGVGYTF.

CDR3 bases: TGTGCCAGCACTTTACGGGCGCAGGGGGGTGAGCCCCAGCATTTT. Its translation: CASTLRAQGGEPQHF. The chain links TRBV6-6 to TRBJ1-5; TRBD1 agrees at 7 bases. The V gene's germline CDR1 is MNHNY and CDR2 SVGAGI (reference sequence). The junction had 14 bases not matched to a gene; V was cut back by 7 bases and J by 8 bases. CDR3 length: 15 residues.

This chain uses TRBV7-9 with TRBJ1-4, with D possibly TRBD1 on 6 matching bases. V was cut by 5 bases and J by 5 bases, with 15 bases left in between. Germline V gene lookup returns CDR1 SEHNR and CDR2 FQNEAQ (reference sequence). The CDR3 is 15 residues long. Here the CDR3 reads CASSVGDTHNEKLFF. As DNA, the CDR3 is TGTGCCAGCAGCGTAGGGGACACTCACAATGAAAAACTGTTTTTT.

The chain couples TRBV6-5 to TRBJ2-1, with a possible D match to TRBD2 (5 bases). CDR1 MNHEY and CDR2 SVGAGI come from the germline V gene. The CDR3 has 14 amino acids. Trimming cost V 0 bases and J 9 bases, with 12 bases left between them. The CDR3 coding sequence is TGTGCCAGCAGTTACTCGAGCGGTAGACCTGAGCAGTTCTTC. Amino acid sequence: CASSYSSGRPEQFF.

Note on this clone: Other nucleotide sequences in the sample specify the same CDR3. This rearrangement joins TRBV6-5 to TRBJ1-1; D is undetermined. Trimming stripped 9 bases from V and 5 bases from J, with 10 bases between. Looked up from germline, CDR1 is MNHEY and CDR2 is SVGAGI. CDR3 size: 11 residues. CDR3 coding DNA: TGTGCCAGTAGGAGAGGGACTGAAGCTTTCTTT. It specifies CASRRGTEAFF.

This chain links TRBV6-5 with TRBJ2-7; 8 bases line up with TRBD1. Germline V CDR1 and CDR2: MNHEY, SVGAGI. The CDR3 extends over 15 amino acids. V gave up 8 bases and J gave up 1 base; unmatched junction bases: 10. CDR3 protein: CASSDFGQGSYEQYF. CDR3 nucleotide sequence: TGTGCCAGCTCCGACTTCGGACAGGGATCCTACGAGCAGTACTTC.

The CDR3 DNA reads TGTGCCATCAGTGAGTCGGCGGGAGGTCGGAATGGCTACACCTTC. Its translation is CAISESAGGRNGYTF. The chain couples TRBV10-3 to TRBJ1-2, with unresolved D. Germline V gene data show CDR1 as ENHRY and CDR2 as SYGVKD. Trimming took 0 bases from V and 6 from J, leaving 14 bases between them. The CDR3 sequence is 15 residues long.

V is TRBV24-1 and J is TRBJ2-1; the match to TRBD2 covers 12 bases. Germline CDR1 is KGHDR and CDR2 is SFDVKD. The CDR3 is made up of 18 amino acids. J was trimmed by 4 bases and V by 4 bases; bases with no gene match: 10. The CDR3 DNA is TGTGCCACCAGTGACCCGACTAGCGGGAGTGCGGCATACAATGAGCAGTTCTTC. It yields the protein CATSDPTSGSAAYNEQFF.

This clone appeared a few times. V usage is TRBV19 and J usage is TRBJ2-7; 10 bases line up with TRBD2. V dropped 7 bases and J dropped 7; count of bases not matched to a gene: 10. Germline V gives CDR1 LNHDA, CDR2 SQIVND (reference sequence). CDR3 size: 14 residues. CDR3 sequence: CASMLTAGGAEQYF. The CDR3 DNA sequence: TGTGCCAGTATGCTTACAGCGGGAGGGGCTGAGCAGTACTTC.

The V gene is TRBV5-1, the J gene TRBJ2-1; 12 bases match TRBD2. V was clipped by 1 base and J by 5 bases; unmatched bases: 4. Per germline, CDR1 SGHRS and CDR2 YFSETQ. The CDR3 runs 16 residues. CDR3 nucleotides: TGCGCCAGCAGCTTGCCTCGGACTAGCGGGAACAATGAGCAGTTCTTC. As protein: CASSLPRTSGNNEQFF.

The DNA for the CDR3 is TGCGCCAGCAGCTTAACGACAGGGGGATCCTACAATGAGCAGTTCTTC. Encoded protein: CASSLTTGGSYNEQFF. J is TRBJ2-1 and V is TRBV5-1; 9 nucleotides align to TRBD1. The CDR3 totals 16 residues. V trimming: 2 bases; J trimming: 1 base; junction bases outside the gene matches: 4. The germline CDR1 and CDR2 sequences are SGHRS and YFSETQ.

Details on this clone: Within the sample, other DNA sequences also encode this same CDR3. The gene calls are TRBV19 and TRBJ1-1; the match to TRBD1 covers 8 bases. The V segment lost 3 bases and the J segment 2 bases; nucleotides outside the gene matches: 2. Germline values: CDR1 LNHDA, CDR2 SQIVND (reference sequence). There are 14 residues in the CDR3. CDR3 bases: TGTGCCAGTAGTATTGGACAGGGTAACACTGAAGCTTTCTTT. Its translation is CASSIGQGNTEAFF.

This chain connects TRBV2 to TRBJ1-1; a possible D gene is TRBD1 (6 bases). This CDR3 is built from 15 residues. Germline V gene sequence: CDR1 SNHLY, CDR2 FYNNEI. The germline V and J ends were trimmed by 3 bases and 1 base, with 12 bases remaining between them. The CDR3 nucleotides read TGTGCCAGCAGTGATGTGGGGGCTGAGAACACTGAAGCTTTCTTT. It yields the protein CASSDVGAENTEAFF. Full variable domain (missing parts from reference TRBV2 and TRBJ1-1): EPEVTQTPSHQVTQMGQEVILRCVPISNHLYFYWYRQILGQKVEFLVSFYNNEISEKSEIFDDQFSVERPDGSNFTLKIRSTKLEDSAMYFCASSDVGAENTEAFFGQGTRLTVV.

A few counts support this clone. The rearrangement joins TRBV2 to TRBJ1-1; 8 bases are a match to TRBD1. The junction had 7 bases not matched to a gene; V was cut back by 6 bases and J by 4 bases. Germline lookup yields CDR1 SNHLY and CDR2 FYNNEI. The CDR3 covers 14 residues. CDR3 sequence (DNA): TGTGCCAGCAGCCCAACAGGGGGAAGCACTGAAGCTTTCTTT. This translates into CASSPTGGSTEAFF.

The chain is built from TRBV18 and TRBJ1-4; 11 bases agree with TRBD1. This CDR3 has 15 residues. Trimming removed 3 bases from V and 8 bases from J; junction bases left unmatched: 5. The germline V gene encodes CDR1 KGHSH and CDR2 LQKENI. The chain's CDR3 is CASSPGTGGGEKLFF. CDR3 nucleotides: TGTGCCAGCTCACCCGGGACAGGGGGAGGCGAAAAACTGTTTTTT.

The chain recombines TRBV5-1 with TRBJ2-5; 12 nucleotides match TRBD2. CDR3 size: 16 residues. Looked up from germline, CDR1 is SGHRS and CDR2 is YFSETQ. V lost 0 bases and J lost 3; bases outside the gene matches: 3. The CDR3 DNA reads as TGCGCCAGCAGCTTGGCCCTAGCGGGAGGGGAAGAGACCCAGTACTTC. It translates to CASSLALAGGEETQYF.

Written as DNA, the CDR3 is TGTGCCAGAAGCCTTGATCAGGAAGCTGGAAACACCATATATTTT. It encodes CARSLDQEAGNTIYF. The V and J genes are TRBV5-3 and TRBJ1-3; D is uncertain. TRBV5-3 is an ORF, with its function uncertain. V was trimmed by 4 bases and J by 2 bases, leaving 13 bases between them. This CDR3 is 15 amino acids long.

CDR3 sequence (DNA): TGCGCCAGCCGCCTGCAGCGTTGGGGGGGCCACGGGGAGCTGTTTTTT. Translation: CASRLQRWGGHGELFF. The rearrangement uses TRBV23-1 and TRBJ2-2, with a weak D call TRBD2 (7 bases). TRBV23-1 has ORF status, its function being uncertain. Trimming removed 8 bases at V and 7 bases at J, with 23 bases between. This CDR3 contains 16 residues.

This sequence joins TRBV2 and TRBJ2-3, with 9 bases fitting TRBD1. CDR3 length: 18 residues. The germline V gene has CDR1 SNHLY and CDR2 FYNNEI. Unmatched junction bases numbered 10, after V lost 2 bases and J lost 1 base. The CDR3 DNA reads TGTGCCAGCAGTGAAACCCACTTAACAGGGGGCGGCACAGATACGCAGTATTTT. Protein product: CASSETHLTGGGTDTQYF. The full variable domain, rest sourced from reference TRBV2 and TRBJ2-3, is EPEVTQTPSHQVTQMGQEVILRCVPISNHLYFYWYRQILGQKVEFLVSFYNNEISEKSEIFDDQFSVERPDGSNFTLKIRSTKLEDSAMYFCASSETHLTGGGTDTQYFGPGTRLTVL.

The rearrangement uses TRBV6-5 and TRBJ1-2, with D unclear. Germline values: CDR1 MNHEY, CDR2 SVGAGI. The CDR3 spans 15 residues. The germline V and J ends were trimmed by 7 bases and 3 bases, with 18 bases remaining between them. CDR3 protein: CASTNGRNPHYGYTF. The CDR3 coding sequence is TGTGCCAGCACTAACGGGAGGAACCCCCACTATGGCTACACCTTC.

This clone appeared a single time. This chain links TRBV10-2 with TRBJ1-2; 8 nucleotides line up with TRBD1. The CDR3 length is 13 residues. Germline assignment: CDR1 WSHSY and CDR2 SAAADI. The junction had 10 bases not matched to a gene; V was cut back by 10 bases and J by 6 bases. This chain's CDR3 is CATDPTGVDGYTF. CDR3 bases: TGCGCCACCGACCCGACAGGGGTTGATGGCTACACCTTC.